This T cell receptor beta chain is drawn from a study of blood T cell repertoires in COVID-19. Under the authors' procedure: For nucleated cells, counts were estimated from reference gene primer amplification. The assay was immunoSEQ multiplex PCR, and TCRdb's table has in-frame clones only and misses some. V, J and clone size were drawn from that table, and D and trimming were deduced from the DNA. The profile covers hundreds of thousands of clones, with 89% appearing a single time and about 8.4% taken by the ten largest. CDR1 is MNHNY and CDR2 is SVGAGI in the germline V gene (reference sequence). The CDR3 has 15 amino acids. Losses at the gene ends were 5 bases for V and 7 bases for J; bases not matched to a gene: 14.

This chain uses TRBV6-6 with TRBJ2-7, with 7 bases fitting TRBD1. This TCR came from a woman in her twenties or thirties who had recovered from COVID-19. Sample: PBMCs or T cells enriched from blood (not recorded which). The CDR3 sequence: CASSLQGFSYVEQYF. CDR3 nucleotide sequence: TGTGCCAGCAGTCTACAGGGGTTCTCCTACGTGGAGCAGTACTTC.